This T cell receptor beta chain was observed in a study of identical twins. The CDR3 spans 14 residues. Germline-derived CDR1 and CDR2 are SGHDN and FVKESK. V lost 4 bases and J 4 bases, leaving 13 bases between the germline ends. The sample holds many counts of this clonotype. Its cognate antigen is unknown. MiXCR, run by TCRdb on the 5' RACE reads, gives a single entry per CDR3 protein. The sample consists of around 680,000 distinct CDR3 sequences, 8.6% of them appearing once. Study results and caveats: For cord blood, abundant beta clonotypes had fewer insertions, unlike memory repertoires, which showed none. Conclusions rested on cross-sectional statistics rather than following the same donors. Invariant MAIT and iNKT cells could partly confound zero-insertion analyses. Excess low generation probability was seen in twin-shared out-of-frame alpha sequences.

A further study also used this sample, focusing on yellow fever vaccine responses in identical twins.

This TCR was sampled from a woman younger than 35 in good health. The sample taken for sequencing was PBMCs. V gene TRBV14 combines with J gene TRBJ1-1; D gene ambiguous. CDR3 in DNA: TGTGCCAGCAGCCTTGCACCCGGGGTCACTGAAGCTTTCTTT. Translation gives CASSLAPGVTEAFF.